This T cell receptor beta chain was captured in a study of shared clonotypes between healthy human individuals. Naive CD4+ cells were CD45RA-selected; the remaining cells were memory. CDR3 length: 14 amino acids. Between the trimmed V and J ends, which lost 6 bases and 4 bases, there was a span of 13 bases. In germline, CDR1 is SNHLY, CDR2 FYNNEI. This clone appeared many times. Assay used: immunoSEQ multiplex PCR; TCRdb lists only in-frame clones, some missing. The repertoire holds over 850,000 clones, around 78% seen once, with under 0.65% in the top ten. The sequencing input was memory CD4+ T cells from PBMCs. Documented subset: CD45RA-negative fraction. The chain recombines TRBV2 with TRBJ1-5; TRBD1 might be the D (5 bases). This sequence was found in a young man in good health. Some clones in this sample may be carry-over from other donors' samples. The CDR3 nucleotides are TGTGCCAGCAGGGCAGACAGTTTTAATCAGCCCCAGCATTTT. Its translation: CASRADSFNQPQHF. The whole variable domain, remainder taken from reference TRBV2 and TRBJ1-5, is EPEVTQTPSHQVTQMGQEVILRCVPISNHLYFYWYRQILGQKVEFLVSFYNNEISEKSEIFDDQFSVERPDGSNFTLKIRSTKLEDSAMYFCASRADSFNQPQHFGDGTRLSIL.